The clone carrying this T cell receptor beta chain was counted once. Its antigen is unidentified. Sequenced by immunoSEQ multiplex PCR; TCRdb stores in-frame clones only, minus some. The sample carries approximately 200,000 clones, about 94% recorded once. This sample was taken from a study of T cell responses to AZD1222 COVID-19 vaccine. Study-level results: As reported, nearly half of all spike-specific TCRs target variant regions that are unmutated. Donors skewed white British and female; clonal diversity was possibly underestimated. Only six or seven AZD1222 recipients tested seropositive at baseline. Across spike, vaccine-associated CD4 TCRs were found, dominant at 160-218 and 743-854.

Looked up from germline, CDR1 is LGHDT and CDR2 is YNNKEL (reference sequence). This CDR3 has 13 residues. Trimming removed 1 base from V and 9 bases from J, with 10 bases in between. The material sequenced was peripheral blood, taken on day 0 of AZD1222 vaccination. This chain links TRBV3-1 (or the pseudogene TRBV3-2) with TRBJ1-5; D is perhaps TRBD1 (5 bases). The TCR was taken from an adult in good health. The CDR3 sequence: CASSQGDLRPQHF. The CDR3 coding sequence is TGTGCCAGCAGCCAAGGGGACTTAAGGCCCCAGCATTTT.